One and the same sample provided the 14 T cell receptor beta chains below, sequenced in a study of CD8+CD57+ T cells in acquired aplastic anemia. Profiling of TCR beta VDJ combinations and CDR3 sequences used genomic DNA as template. MiXCR was run by TCRdb on the reads, yielding one entry per CDR3 protein. The sample has roughly 58,000 distinct CDR3 sequences; roughly 58% are singletons. The sample taken for sequencing was sorted CD4+, CD8+, or CD8+CD57+ T cells (not recorded which) from PBMCs. These TCRs come from a human donor in good health, serving as a control.

In DNA form, the CDR3 reads TGTGCCAGCAGCTTAGAGGCAGGGGTCGGTGAAAAACTGTTTTTT. Its translation is CASSLEAGVGEKLFF. The genes are TRBV7-9 and TRBJ1-4; the D gene is possibly TRBD1 (6 bases). Germline loops: CDR1 SEHNR, CDR2 FQNEAQ (reference sequence). V gave up 1 base and J gave up 7 bases, with 13 bases separating them. This CDR3 has 15 amino acids. The whole variable domain, filled in from reference TRBV7-9 and TRBJ1-4, reads DTGVSQNPRHKITKRGQNVTFRCDPISEHNRLYWYRQTLGQGPEFLTYFQNEAQLEKSRLLSDRFSAERPKGSFSTLEIQRTEQGDSAMYLCASSLEAGVGEKLFFGSGTQLSVL.

The table lists this clonotype with a few counts. A single base separates this from a much larger clone, so it may be a read error. In this CDR3 the conserved last residue, phenylalanine or tryptophan, is missing, so a read error is likely. The V gene is TRBV6-1, the J gene TRBJ2-7, with 9 bases matching TRBD2. This CDR3 spans 13 amino acids. Germline CDR1 and CDR2: MNHNS and SASEGT. Trimming at V came to 8 bases and at J to 6 bases, leaving 8 bases not matched to a gene. For the CDR3, the DNA is TGTGCCAGCGCCAGTAGCGGGAGTGGCGAGCAGTACCTC. Its protein product is CASASSGSGEQYL.

This clonotype was counted many times. The V and J genes are TRBV5-1 and TRBJ2-1; 12 nucleotides align to TRBD2. Germline CDR1 is SGHRS and CDR2 is YFSETQ. V shed 0 bases and J 6 bases; nucleotides not matched to a gene: 7. The CDR3 has 17 residues. The CDR3 loop is CASSLGLAGVTGNEQFF. CDR3 DNA: TGCGCCAGCAGCTTGGGACTAGCGGGAGTCACCGGCAATGAGCAGTTCTTC. The whole variable domain, filled in from reference TRBV5-1 and TRBJ2-1, reads KAGVTQTPRYLIKTRGQQVTLSCSPISGHRSVSWYQQTPGQGLQFLFEYFSETQRNKGNFPGRFSGRQFSNSRSEMNVSTLELGDSALYLCASSLGLAGVTGNEQFFGPGTRLTVL.

The genes are TRBV12-3 or TRBV12-4 and TRBJ2-7; D is possibly TRBD1 (5 bases). The CDR3 covers 15 residues. Between the trimmed V and J ends, which lost 7 bases and 3 bases, there was a span of 19 bases. CDR3 coding DNA: TGTGCCAGCACCCTTGGATACAGGCCCAACTACGAGCAGTACTTC. Its protein is CASTLGYRPNYEQYF.

V is TRBV19 and J is TRBJ1-1, with D unresolved. The CDR3 contains 13 residues. V gave up 7 bases and J gave up 3 bases, with 12 bases separating them. From germline, CDR1 is LNHDA and CDR2 SQIVND (reference sequence). CDR3 amino acids: CASIAREDTEAFF. DNA of the CDR3: TGTGCCAGTATTGCCCGGGAGGACACTGAAGCTTTCTTT.

The chain carries TRBV7-9 and TRBJ1-1; unclear D gene. This CDR3 spans 13 amino acids. CDR1 SEHNR and CDR2 FQNEAQ come from the germline V gene (reference sequence). Between the trimmed V and J ends, which lost 3 bases and 0 bases, there was a span of 5 bases. Here the CDR3 reads CASSFQMNTEAFF. The CDR3 DNA is TGTGCCAGCAGCTTTCAGATGAACACTGAAGCTTTCTTT.

This clonotype has a count of ten or more. This sequence joins TRBV6-1 and TRBJ2-5; D possibly corresponds to TRBD2 (5 bases). The CDR3 loop spans 12 amino acids. V lost 4 bases to trimming and J lost 5 bases, with 8 bases between them. The germline V gene encodes CDR1 MNHNS and CDR2 SASEGT. The CDR3 sequence: CASSALVETQYF. The CDR3 DNA reads as TGTGCCAGCAGTGCACTAGTGGAGACCCAGTACTTC.

This clonotype was counted many times. The genes are TRBV19 and TRBJ1-5; 10 positions match TRBD1. V trimming: 9 bases; J trimming: 6 bases; junction bases outside the gene matches: 8. In germline, CDR1 is LNHDA, CDR2 SQIVND (reference sequence). The CDR3 sequence is 14 residues long. As DNA, the CDR3 is TGTGCCAGCACGACAGGGGGCGCAGGTCAGCCCCAGCATTTT. It codes for CASTTGGAGQPQHF. Full variable domain (remainder filled in from reference TRBV19 and TRBJ1-5): DGGITQSPKYLFRKEGQNVTLSCEQNLNHDAMYWYRQDPGQGLRLIYYSQIVNDFQKGDIAEGYSVSREKKESFPLTVTSAQKNPTAFYLCASTTGGAGQPQHFGDGTRLSIL.

This clonotype came up many times. The chain combines TRBV12-3 or TRBV12-4 with TRBJ2-3, with TRBD2 as a possible D gene (5 bases). The CDR3 runs 13 residues. V was trimmed by 3 bases and J by 5 bases, leaving 9 bases between them. Here the CDR3 DNA reads TGTGCCAGCAGTTTGTCCGGAGGAGATACGCAGTATTTT. Translating gives CASSLSGGDTQYF.

The chain carries TRBV25-1 and TRBJ1-6; TRBD1 agrees at 7 bases. Germline V gives CDR1 MGHDK, CDR2 SYGVNS. J was trimmed by 7 bases and V by 1 base; bases with no gene match: 7. This CDR3 is 16 amino acids long. DNA of the CDR3: TGTGCCAGCAGTGAATTTAGGGCAGGGGGGAATTCACCCCTCCACTTT. It specifies CASSEFRAGGNSPLHF.

The sample holds one count of this clonotype. The chain carries TRBV20-1 and TRBJ1-2; D gene unclear. The V end lost 5 bases, the J end lost 6 bases, and 16 bases lay between the germline ends. This CDR3 is 13 amino acids long. Looked up from germline, CDR1 is DFQATT and CDR2 is SNEGSKA (reference sequence). The CDR3 is CSAPSLGMHGYTF. In DNA, the CDR3 is TGCAGTGCTCCTTCCCTAGGTATGCATGGCTACACCTTC.

Many counts were recorded for this clonotype. This chain uses TRBV30 with TRBJ1-5, with TRBD1 identical over 9 bases. Per the germline V gene, CDR1 is GTSNPN and CDR2 is SVGIG (reference sequence). J gave up 1 base and V 3 bases, and 4 bases lay outside the gene matches. The CDR3 spans 15 residues. CDR3 region: CAWSAGTGSNQPQHF. CDR3 bases: TGTGCCTGGAGCGCCGGGACAGGGAGCAATCAGCCCCAGCATTTT.

This clonotype occurred once. This sequence joins TRBV10-1 and TRBJ1-1, with 9 bases matching TRBD1. CDR1 is WNHNN, CDR2 SYGVQD, per germline (reference sequence). The CDR3 contains 15 residues. The J segment lost 2 bases and the V segment lost 6 bases, leaving 7 bases of the junction unmatched. The CDR3 sequence is CASRTLQGANTEAFF. The CDR3 nucleotides are TGCGCCAGCAGGACCCTACAGGGGGCTAACACTGAAGCTTTCTTT.

This clonotype has a single count. The CDR3 protein is CASSVPAGETQYF. CDR3 coding DNA: TGTGCCAGCAGTGTTCCAGCAGGGGAGACCCAGTACTTC. The V gene is TRBV2, the J gene TRBJ2-5; weak D call: TRBD1 (5 bases). Trimming shortened V by 4 bases and J by 5 bases, and 11 bases separated the two germline ends. Germline assignment: CDR1 SNHLY and CDR2 FYNNEI. This CDR3 has 13 residues.